These T cell receptor beta chains were read from a single sample in a study of OX40 agonist ivuxolimab in advanced cancers. Sequencing used immunoSEQ multiplex PCR; TCRdb keeps in-frame clones, though not all of them. This sample has more than 65,000 clones; roughly 84% occur once, and the top ten carry over 5%. Sample: CD4+ or CD8+ T cells sorted from blood, taken in a trial of the OX40 agonist ivuxolimab. The receptors were sampled from an adult with an advanced solid tumor such as melanoma, head and neck, liver or kidney cancer. CDR3s include the opening cysteine and the closing phenylalanine or tryptophan. A D gene is named only where the DNA matches it firmly. A row's size may be missing; if present it is once, few, many or a size class.

v_call	clone_size	j_call	d_call	cdr3_aa	cdr3_nt
TRBV7-2	few	TRBJ2-5	TRBD2	CASSFPGLAGQETQYF	TGTGCCAGCAGCTTTCCGGGACTAGCGGGGCAAGAGACCCAGTACTTC
TRBV18	-	TRBJ1-1	-	CASSPSIRVTEAFF	TGTGCCAGCTCACCATCCATCAGGGTCACTGAAGCTTTCTTT
TRBV7-2	-	TRBJ1-6	TRBD1	CASSPQGADSPLHF	TGTGCCAGCAGCCCACAGGGGGCAGATTCACCCCTCCACTTT
TRBV7-9	-	TRBJ2-2	TRBD2	CASSPIRPGGATGELFF	TGTGCCAGCAGCCCAATTCGACCGGGGGGGGCCACCGGGGAGCTGTTTTTT
TRBV27	-	TRBJ2-7	-	CASTTLGGEQYF	TGTGCCAGCACAACCCTCGGGGGCGAGCAGTACTTC
TRBV21-1	-	TRBJ2-2	-	CASSKNGSFNTGELFF	TGTGCCAGCAGCAAAAACGGGAGCTTTAACACCGGGGAGCTGTTTTTT
TRBV4-1	few	TRBJ1-1	-	CASSQDQRSSLPNTEAFF	TGCGCCAGCAGCCAAGATCAGAGATCCAGTTTACCGAACACTGAAGCTTTCTTT
TRBV6-5	-	TRBJ1-1	-	CASSYSRGTEAFF	TGTGCCAGCAGTTACTCACGGGGGACTGAAGCTTTCTTT
TRBV18	-	TRBJ1-2	-	CASSPGLGNYGYTF	TGTGCCAGCTCACCAGGTTTGGGCAACTATGGCTACACCTTC
TRBV11-3	-	TRBJ2-7	-	CASSAGQNPYEQYF	TGTGCCAGCAGCGCAGGACAGAACCCCTACGAGCAGTACTTC
TRBV28	-	TRBJ2-7	TRBD1	CASRGPGTGEQYF	TGTGCCAGCAGGGGTCCGGGGACAGGCGAGCAGTACTTC
TRBV30	-	TRBJ2-3	TRBD2	CAWSVLLAGGPQDTQYF	TGTGCCTGGAGTGTACTACTAGCGGGGGGACCCCAGGATACGCAGTATTTT
TRBV23-1	once	TRBJ2-7	-	CASSQCPRMGPYEQYF	TGCGCCAGCAGTCAATGTCCCCGCATGGGCCCCTACGAGCAGTACTTC
TRBV9	-	TRBJ2-7	-	CASSDGPMAYEQYF	TGTGCCAGCAGCGACGGGCCAATGGCCTACGAGCAGTACTTC
TRBV2	-	TRBJ1-2	TRBD1	CASSEEGAGLGYTF	TGTGCCAGCAGTGAGGAGGGGGCGGGGTTAGGCTACACCTTC
TRBV28	-	TRBJ1-3	-	CASSPDNRYSGNTIYF	TGTGCCAGCAGTCCGGACAATCGGTACTCTGGAAACACCATATATTTT
TRBV18	-	TRBJ1-2	-	CASSPRGQANYGYTF	TGTGCCAGCTCACCACGGGGACAAGCTAACTATGGCTACACCTTC
TRBV19	-	TRBJ1-2	TRBD1	CASRDRGRENYGYTF	TGTGCCAGCCGGGACAGGGGGCGGGAAAACTATGGCTACACCTTC
TRBV28	-	TRBJ1-2	TRBD1	CASSLAAGDRGRLYGYTF	TGTGCCAGCAGTTTAGCGGCAGGGGACAGGGGGCGCCTCTATGGCTACACCTTC
TRBV11-2	-	TRBJ2-1	-	CASSLNTGGYNEQFF	TGTGCCAGCAGCTTAAACACAGGAGGCTACAATGAGCAGTTCTTC
TRBV7-9	-	TRBJ1-2	-	CASTKRGNNYGYTF	TGTGCCAGCACCAAACGGGGGAATAACTATGGCTACACCTTC
TRBV5-6	-	TRBJ1-1	-	CASSPTGENTEAFF	TGTGCCAGCAGCCCTACGGGGGAGAACACTGAAGCTTTCTTT
TRBV6-5	-	TRBJ2-5	TRBD2	CASSPPGLRETQYF	TGTGCCAGCAGCCCCCCGGGACTACGAGAGACCCAGTACTTC
TRBV6-5	once	TRBJ1-2	-	CASSPGGGTNYGYTF	TGTGCCAGCTCCCCTGGGGGGGGGACTAACTATGGCTACACCTTC
TRBV5-1	-	TRBJ1-2	TRBD1	CASSTPGGGYTF	TGCGCCAGCAGCACCCCAGGGGGAGGCTACACCTTC
TRBV27	-	TRBJ2-2	-	CASSLLRGRSGGELFF	TGTGCCAGCAGTTTATTGCGGGGACGGTCAGGAGGGGAGCTGTTTTTT
TRBV5-1	-	TRBJ2-3	-	CASSLTGTSRSRATDTQYF	TGCGCCAGCAGCTTAACCGGGACTTCGAGATCTAGGGCCACAGATACGCAGTATTTT
TRBV5-5	-	TRBJ2-7	-	CASSLAASSYEQYF	TGTGCCAGCAGCTTGGCCGCTAGCTCCTACGAGCAGTACTTC
TRBV7-8	-	TRBJ2-7	-	CASSRSGLTSYEQYF	TGTGCCAGCAGCCGCTCTGGGCTCACCTCCTACGAGCAGTACTTC
TRBV6-1	-	TRBJ1-1	-	CASSEGVTGYTEAFF	TGTGCCAGCAGTGAAGGGGTCACAGGATACACTGAAGCTTTCTTT
TRBV11-2	-	TRBJ1-6	TRBD1	CASSLDPGGFNSPLHF	TGTGCCAGCAGCTTAGATCCAGGGGGCTTTAATTCACCCCTCCACTTT
TRBV15	-	TRBJ1-3	-	CATSRDWGETGNTIYF	TGTGCCACCAGCAGAGATTGGGGGGAGACTGGAAACACCATATATTTT
TRBV7-8	-	TRBJ2-7	TRBD2	CASSLFAGGGYEQYF	TGTGCCAGCAGCCTTTTTGCGGGAGGGGGATACGAGCAGTACTTC
TRBV7-9	-	TRBJ1-1	-	CASSLVSHTEAFF	TGTGCCAGCAGCTTAGTCAGTCACACTGAAGCTTTCTTT
TRBV5-4	-	TRBJ2-1	TRBD2	CASSGASGSTPDNEQFF	TGTGCCAGCAGCGGAGCTAGCGGGAGTACGCCCGACAATGAGCAGTTCTTC
TRBV5-4	-	TRBJ1-2	TRBD1	CASSPRDREVGGYTF	TGTGCCAGCAGCCCCCGGGACAGGGAGGTTGGGGGCTACACCTTC
TRBV5-1	-	TRBJ1-1	-	CASSPIIGGNTEAFF	TGCGCCAGCAGCCCAATAATCGGGGGAAACACTGAAGCTTTCTTT
TRBV5-1	-	TRBJ2-1	-	CASSSQGGTYNEQFF	TGCGCCAGCAGCTCTCAAGGGGGGACCTACAATGAGCAGTTCTTC
TRBV7-9	-	TRBJ2-2	TRBD2	CASSLWTSGSTGELFF	TGTGCCAGCAGCCTTTGGACTAGCGGGAGTACCGGGGAGCTGTTTTTT
TRBV21-1	-	TRBJ1-6	-	CASSKEGEDKPYNSPLHF	TGTGCCAGCAGCAAAGAAGGGGAGGACAAACCCTATAATTCACCCCTCCACTTT
TRBV7-2	-	TRBJ1-2	-	CASSPHYGYTF	TGTGCCAGCAGCCCCCACTATGGCTACACCTTC
TRBV2	-	TRBJ2-3	TRBD2	CASSGLAGGTDTQYF	TGTGCCAGCAGTGGACTAGCGGGAGGGACAGATACGCAGTATTTT
TRBV7-2	-	TRBJ1-5	-	CASSPESGIGQPQHF	TGTGCCAGCAGCCCCGAATCTGGGATCGGACAGCCCCAGCATTTT
TRBV7-2	once	TRBJ2-2	-	CASSLRPGELFF	TGTGCCAGCAGCTTACGTCCCGGGGAGCTGTTTTTT
TRBV7-2	once	TRBJ2-3	-	CASSPGGSKTQYF	TGTGCCAGCAGCCCTGGGGGCTCGAAGACGCAGTATTTT
TRBV19	few	TRBJ1-3	TRBD1	CASSISGTGHGNTIYF	TGTGCCAGTAGTATTTCTGGGACAGGGCACGGAAACACCATATATTTT
TRBV5-1	-	TRBJ2-2	-	CASSFAGGTGELFF	TGCGCCAGCAGCTTCGCAGGGGGGACCGGGGAGCTGTTTTTT